Listed below are T cell receptor beta chains from one sample, sequenced in a study of blood T cell repertoires in COVID-19. Sequencing was performed with immunoSEQ multiplex PCR; in TCRdb, only in-frame clones are kept and a portion is missing. The data show around 290,000 clones, roughly 91% seen once. Sequenced material: PBMCs or T cells enriched from blood (not recorded which). The receptors stem from a woman aged 55 to 70 in a cohort exposed to, infected with or recovered from COVID-19 (not recorded which). Both conserved end residues are part of each CDR3. Each record gives: V gene, D gene, clone size, J gene, CDR3 DNA, CDR3 protein. The D gene is left open where the match is weak. Some rows have no size entry. The others give once, few or many, or a class for an expanded clone.

V: TRBV7-3; D: NA; size: NA; J: TRBJ2-1; DNA: TGTGCCAGCAGCTTATCTGACTCCCTCAATGAGCAGTTCTTC; CDR3: CASSLSDSLNEQFF
V: TRBV9; D: NA; size: NA; J: TRBJ2-6; DNA: TGTGCCAGCAGTAGACAGGCCTCTGGGGCCAACGTCCTGACTTTC; CDR3: CASSRQASGANVLTF
V: TRBV18; D: TRBD1; size: NA; J: TRBJ1-1; DNA: TGTGCCAGCTCACCAAGCCAGACAGGGTTGAGCACTGAAGCTTTCTTT; CDR3: CASSPSQTGLSTEAFF
V: TRBV3-1/TRBV3-2; D: TRBD1; size: NA; J: TRBJ2-3; DNA: TGTGCCAGCAGCCAAGGGGACAGGGGTTTGTATTTT; CDR3: CASSQGDRGLYF
V: TRBV21-1; D: NA; size: few; J: TRBJ2-1; DNA: TGTGCCAGCAGCAAAAGAGGGCGGACTAGCGGGGACCCCTACAATGAGCAGTTCTTC; CDR3: CASSKRGRTSGDPYNEQFF
V: TRBV18; D: NA; size: NA; J: TRBJ1-1; DNA: TGTGCCAGCTCACCTGCGGGGGGGGACACTGAAGCTTTCTTT; CDR3: CASSPAGGDTEAFF
V: TRBV9; D: TRBD2; size: NA; J: TRBJ2-7; DNA: TGTGCCAGCAGCGTATCATCTAGCGGGACGTACGAGCAGTACTTC; CDR3: CASSVSSSGTYEQYF
V: TRBV6-5; D: NA; size: NA; J: TRBJ1-3; DNA: TGTGCCAGCAGTACTCTCTCTGGAAACACCATATATTTT; CDR3: CASSTLSGNTIYF
V: TRBV1; D: NA; size: NA; J: TRBJ2-3; DNA: TGCACCAGCAGCCAAGGAGGATTTAGCGGCACAGATACGCAGTATTTT; CDR3: CTSSQGGFSGTDTQYF
V: TRBV29-1; D: TRBD1; size: NA; J: TRBJ2-5; DNA: TGCAGCGCCGGACAGGGCGCCGAGACCCAGTACTTC; CDR3: CSAGQGAETQYF
V: TRBV6-5; D: NA; size: NA; J: TRBJ2-7; DNA: TGTGCCAGCAGTTACTCGGCAGGGCCTTCCTACGAGCAGTACTTC; CDR3: CASSYSAGPSYEQYF
V: TRBV27; D: TRBD2; size: NA; J: TRBJ2-2; DNA: TGTGCCAGCAGTTTAGCTTCTAGCGGGAGGGGTCGCACCGGGGAGCTGTTTTTT; CDR3: CASSLASSGRGRTGELFF
V: TRBV7-9; D: NA; size: NA; J: TRBJ1-5; DNA: TGTGCCAGCAGCTCAGACTTAAGCAATCAGCCCCAGCATTTT; CDR3: CASSSDLSNQPQHF
V: TRBV2; D: TRBD1; size: NA; J: TRBJ2-7; DNA: TGTGCCAGCAGTGCGGACAGGATGGGTTTTTCCTACGAGCAGTACTTC; CDR3: CASSADRMGFSYEQYF
V: TRBV4-3; D: TRBD1; size: NA; J: TRBJ2-1; DNA: TGCGCCAGCAGCCGAAGACAGGGCGAGTACAATGAGCAGTTCTTC; CDR3: CASSRRQGEYNEQFF
V: TRBV5-1; D: TRBD2; size: NA; J: TRBJ2-7; DNA: TGCGCCAGCAGCTCCGGGTCTCAGTTAGCGGGAGCCTACGAGCAGTACTTC; CDR3: CASSSGSQLAGAYEQYF
V: TRBV29-1; D: TRBD1; size: NA; J: TRBJ2-7; DNA: TGCAGCGTTGGACAGGGGGCTTCCTCCTACGAGCAGTACTTC; CDR3: CSVGQGASSYEQYF
V: TRBV7-3; D: TRBD2; size: NA; J: TRBJ2-1; DNA: TGTGCCAGCAGCTTAACAAGCGGGGCCCACAATGAGCAGTTCTTC; CDR3: CASSLTSGAHNEQFF
V: TRBV11-2; D: NA; size: few; J: TRBJ1-1; DNA: TGTGCCAGCAGCTTCCACACCAGGGAAGCTTTCTTT; CDR3: CASSFHTREAFF
V: TRBV28; D: NA; size: NA; J: TRBJ2-1; DNA: TGTGCCAGCATCCCGGGACACCCGAGCTCCTACAATGAGCAGTTCTTC; CDR3: CASIPGHPSSYNEQFF
V: TRBV2; D: TRBD1; size: NA; J: TRBJ1-3; DNA: TGTGCCAGCAGAGCCCAGGGGGCGTATGGAAACACCATATATTTT; CDR3: CASRAQGAYGNTIYF
V: TRBV4-3; D: NA; size: NA; J: TRBJ2-3; DNA: TGCGCCAGCAGCCTAAACCCAGGGCTTCGCACAGATACGCAGTATTTT; CDR3: CASSLNPGLRTDTQYF
V: TRBV15; D: NA; size: NA; J: TRBJ2-7; DNA: TGTGCCACCAGCACTACAGAGAACTCCAACGAGCAGTACTTC; CDR3: CATSTTENSNEQYF
V: TRBV2; D: TRBD1; size: few; J: TRBJ1-4; DNA: TGTGCCAGCAGTGAGGACAGGATTAATGAAAAACTGTTTTTT; CDR3: CASSEDRINEKLFF
V: TRBV6-4; D: TRBD1; size: once; J: TRBJ2-7; DNA: TGTGCCAGCAGTGACTTTTGGGGGACAGGGGGCGCGAAGGGCGAGCAGTACTTC; CDR3: CASSDFWGTGGAKGEQYF
V: TRBV27; D: NA; size: NA; J: TRBJ2-4; DNA: TGTGCCAGCAGTTTATCGAGGGGGGGAAACATTCAGTACTTC; CDR3: CASSLSRGGNIQYF
V: TRBV7-9; D: NA; size: NA; J: TRBJ2-5; DNA: TGTGCCAGCGGAGGGCAGGGGGAAGGGGAGACCCAGTACTTC; CDR3: CASGGQGEGETQYF
V: TRBV13; D: TRBD2; size: NA; J: TRBJ2-2; DNA: TGTGCCAGCAGCTTCCCTAGCGGGAGAATGGGAACCGGGGAGCTGTTTTTT; CDR3: CASSFPSGRMGTGELFF
V: TRBV3-1/TRBV3-2; D: TRBD2; size: NA; J: TRBJ2-7; DNA: TGTGCCAGCAGCTCCTCTAGCGGGAGGGGGATCTACGAGCAGTACTTC; CDR3: CASSSSSGRGIYEQYF
V: TRBV18; D: TRBD2; size: NA; J: TRBJ2-1; DNA: TGTGCCAGCTCGCTAGCGGGAGGAGACAATGAGCAGTTCTTC; CDR3: CASSLAGGDNEQFF
V: TRBV9; D: TRBD1; size: NA; J: TRBJ1-1; DNA: TGTGCCAGCAGCGCACAGGGGACTGAAGCTTTCTTT; CDR3: CASSAQGTEAFF
V: TRBV27; D: TRBD2; size: once; J: TRBJ2-7; DNA: TGTGCCAGCAGTTCCTCAGGACTAGCGGGAGACTACGAGCAGTACTTC; CDR3: CASSSSGLAGDYEQYF
V: TRBV4-2; D: NA; size: NA; J: TRBJ1-5; DNA: TGTGCCAGCAGCCAGCCGGGAGCTGATCAGCCCCAGCATTTT; CDR3: CASSQPGADQPQHF
V: TRBV5-6; D: TRBD1; size: once; J: TRBJ2-1; DNA: TGTGCCAGCAGCCCCCTGGGGACAGGGAATGAGCAGTTCTTC; CDR3: CASSPLGTGNEQFF
V: TRBV7-8; D: NA; size: NA; J: TRBJ2-7; DNA: TGTGCCAGCAGCTTACTGAGGGGGCAGGGGGGTTCCTACGAGCAGTACTTC; CDR3: CASSLLRGQGGSYEQYF
V: TRBV20-1; D: TRBD2; size: NA; J: TRBJ2-2; DNA: TGCAGTGCTAGTCCCGGACTAGCGGGGCGGAGGGAGCTGTTTTTT; CDR3: CSASPGLAGRRELFF
V: TRBV2; D: NA; size: NA; J: TRBJ1-1; DNA: TGTGCCAGCATTCCCACTTCGGGGGTGGGCACTGAAGCTTTCTTT; CDR3: CASIPTSGVGTEAFF
V: TRBV6-5; D: TRBD1; size: NA; J: TRBJ2-2; DNA: TGTGCCACCACGGACAGGGACAGAACCGGGGAGCTGTTTTTT; CDR3: CATTDRDRTGELFF
V: TRBV18; D: TRBD1; size: NA; J: TRBJ2-5; DNA: TGTGCCAGCTCACCGGACAGGGCAACGGAGACCCAGTACTTC; CDR3: CASSPDRATETQYF
V: TRBV7-2; D: TRBD2; size: few; J: TRBJ2-1; DNA: TGTGCCAGCAGCTTATACCCACTAGCGGTAGTTCACAATGAGCAGTTCTTC; CDR3: CASSLYPLAVVHNEQFF
V: TRBV6-5; D: TRBD1; size: once; J: TRBJ1-6; DNA: TGTGCCAGCAGTTACGGGACAGGTTATAATTCACCCCTCCACTTT; CDR3: CASSYGTGYNSPLHF
V: TRBV9; D: NA; size: NA; J: TRBJ2-2; DNA: TGTGCCAGCAGCGTAGACGTCAGTGCCACCGGGGAGCTGTTTTTT; CDR3: CASSVDVSATGELFF
V: TRBV27; D: NA; size: NA; J: TRBJ1-1; DNA: TGTGCCAGCAGTTTAATAGTTGAAGCTTTCTTT; CDR3: CASSLIVEAFF
V: TRBV6-5; D: TRBD2; size: NA; J: TRBJ2-1; DNA: TGTGCCAGCAGTTATCGCGGGAGTACTGAGCAGTTCTTC; CDR3: CASSYRGSTEQFF
V: TRBV4-2; D: TRBD2; size: NA; J: TRBJ2-1; DNA: TGTGCCAGCAGGAATAGCGGGACCCAGCCATACAATGAGCAGTTCTTC; CDR3: CASRNSGTQPYNEQFF
V: TRBV19; D: TRBD1; size: NA; J: TRBJ1-5; DNA: TGTGCCAGTAGTACCGGAGGACAGGATAGCAATCAGCCCCAGCATTTT; CDR3: CASSTGGQDSNQPQHF
V: TRBV6-5; D: TRBD2; size: NA; J: TRBJ2-7; DNA: TGTGCCAGCACCTCCCCCCAGCGGGGGGGCGAGCAGTACTTC; CDR3: CASTSPQRGGEQYF
V: TRBV11-2; D: NA; size: NA; J: TRBJ1-2; DNA: TGTGCCAGCAGCCTTGACGGAGTTGACTATGGCTACACCTTC; CDR3: CASSLDGVDYGYTF
V: TRBV5-1; D: TRBD1; size: NA; J: TRBJ1-3; DNA: TGCGCCAGCGCTCGGGACAGGTCGATCTCTGGAAACACCATATATTTT; CDR3: CASARDRSISGNTIYF
V: TRBV6-4; D: TRBD2; size: once; J: TRBJ2-1; DNA: TGTGCCAGCAGCTCTCCTTATGGCGGGAGGGGTTACAATGAGCAGTTCTTC; CDR3: CASSSPYGGRGYNEQFF
V: TRBV29-1; D: NA; size: NA; J: TRBJ2-7; DNA: TGCAGCGTACAGGTGGGAAGTAGGGAGCAGTACTTC; CDR3: CSVQVGSREQYF
V: TRBV27; D: NA; size: NA; J: TRBJ1-6; DNA: TGTGCCAGTTCCTTAGGGTCGGGGATTCTTAATTCACCCCTCCACTTT; CDR3: CASSLGSGILNSPLHF
V: TRBV18; D: TRBD1; size: once; J: TRBJ2-7; DNA: TGTGCCAGCTCACCCGGACAGGAGAAACGTTACGAGCAGTACTTC; CDR3: CASSPGQEKRYEQYF